These 17 T cell receptor beta chains share one sample of origin, sequenced in a study of PD-L1 blockade in urothelial cancer. The time point: pretreatment peripheral blood. Clones were read by immunoSEQ multiplex PCR, and TCRdb kept only the in-frame ones, dropping some. The sample gives about 56,000 clones, 85% of which show up once; around 14% is in the top ten. Source: PBMCs, taken around atezolizumab (anti-PD-L1) treatment. Receptor source: a man aged 65-85 years with urothelial cancer.

This clone was counted a single time. The chain couples TRBV18 to TRBJ2-1, with 9 positions matching TRBD2. Germline CDR1 is KGHSH and CDR2 is LQKENI. The CDR3 has 16 amino acids. The V segment lost 3 bases and the J segment 6 bases; nucleotides outside the gene matches: 9. The CDR3: CASSPRGREGRNEQFF. Written as DNA, the CDR3 is TGTGCCAGCTCACCGAGGGGGCGGGAGGGCCGCAATGAGCAGTTCTTC.

The chain couples TRBV18 to TRBJ1-2; 9 nucleotides align to TRBD1. Germline assignment: CDR1 KGHSH and CDR2 LQKENI. Germline trimming cut 3 bases from V and 8 bases from J; bases unmatched to any gene: 7. There are 14 residues in the CDR3. The CDR3 DNA follows: TGTGCCAGCTCACCGGCCGGGACAGGGTACGGCTACACCTTC. Protein sequence: CASSPAGTGYGYTF.

The chain employs TRBV5-1 and TRBJ2-7, with TRBD1 identical over 7 bases. The germline V gene has CDR1 SGHRS and CDR2 YFSETQ. The trim removed 0 bases at V and 2 bases at J, leaving 5 bases unmatched. The CDR3 totals 15 residues. The CDR3 region is CASSLGQGPPYEQYF. Written as DNA, the CDR3 is TGCGCCAGCAGCTTGGGACAGGGACCCCCCTACGAGCAGTACTTC.

This chain connects TRBV6-1 to TRBJ1-5; 8 nucleotides align to TRBD1. CDR1 and CDR2 from the germline V gene are MNHNS and SASEGT. J lost 0 bases, V lost 8 bases, and 6 bases had no gene match. CDR3 length: 15 residues. CDR3 residues: CASDTGGYSNQPQHF. Here the CDR3 DNA reads TGTGCCAGCGATACAGGGGGATATAGCAATCAGCCCCAGCATTTT.

V gene TRBV5-1 combines with J gene TRBJ2-1; TRBD1 aligns across 7 bases. V lost 0 bases, J lost 12 bases, and 0 bases stayed unmatched. This CDR3 is built from 11 residues. Germline V lookup: CDR1 SGHRS, CDR2 YFSETQ. Here the CDR3 reads CASSLEGAQFF. In DNA, the CDR3 is TGCGCCAGCAGCTTGGAGGGGGCGCAGTTCTTC.

This sequence joins TRBV18 and TRBJ2-1; D is perhaps TRBD1 (5 bases). Germline assignment: CDR1 KGHSH and CDR2 LQKENI. The CDR3 runs to 15 residues. The V and J ends lost 0 bases and 6 bases respectively, with 12 bases between them. CDR3 residues: CASSPPGRDVNEQFF. CDR3 sequence (DNA): TGTGCCAGCTCACCACCCGGCAGGGATGTCAATGAGCAGTTCTTC.

The rearrangement uses TRBV5-6 and TRBJ2-7, with D possibly TRBD2 on 5 matching bases. The germline gives CDR1 SGHDT, CDR2 YYEEEE. Trimming left V 4 bases short and J 6 bases short, with 20 bases between. This CDR3 contains 15 residues. The CDR3 DNA reads TGTGCCAGCAGCCCCCGTAGGGCCCCTCGGGGCGAGCAGTACTTC. Its translation is CASSPRRAPRGEQYF.

The gene calls are TRBV30 and TRBJ1-1; the D gene is possibly TRBD1 (5 bases). Germline V CDR1 and CDR2: GTSNPN, SVGIG (reference sequence). The CDR3 covers 13 residues. V was pared by 2 bases and J by 1 base, with 8 bases between. CDR3 loop: CAWSRQRNTEAFF. CDR3 DNA: TGTGCCTGGAGTAGACAGAGGAACACTGAAGCTTTCTTT.

J is TRBJ2-7 and V is TRBV4-1; TRBD2 matches 9 bases. This CDR3 comprises 16 residues. Trimming removed 1 base from V and 3 bases from J; junction bases left unmatched: 7. Germline assignment: CDR1 MGHRA and CDR2 YSYEKL. CDR3 sequence: CASSQAAGGPNYEQYF. Here the CDR3 DNA reads TGCGCCAGCAGCCAAGCAGCGGGAGGCCCGAACTACGAGCAGTACTTC.

The chain uses TRBV5-4 and TRBJ2-1; D not certain. CDR3 length: 14 residues. V dropped 0 bases and J dropped 2 bases, with 6 bases sitting between them. Germline loops: CDR1 SGHNT, CDR2 YYREEE (reference sequence). The CDR3 coding sequence is TGTGCCAGCAGCTTGGACTATACCTACAATGAGCAGTTCTTC. Protein sequence: CASSLDYTYNEQFF.

The V and J genes are TRBV6-5 and TRBJ2-7; tentative D call: TRBD1 (5 bases). V was pared by 5 bases and J by 7 bases, with 12 bases between. The germline V gene encodes CDR1 MNHEY and CDR2 SVGAGI. The CDR3 is made up of 12 amino acids. In DNA, the CDR3 is TGTGCCAGCAGTAGGGGCATGGATGAGCAGTACTTC. Its translation is CASSRGMDEQYF.

This clone was counted a single time. The genes are TRBV5-1 and TRBJ2-2; 12 bases align to TRBD2. The germline V gene encodes CDR1 SGHRS and CDR2 YFSETQ. The V gene end was trimmed by 2 bases and the J gene end by 1 base; junction bases not matched to a gene: 9. The CDR3 sequence is 19 residues long. DNA for the CDR3: TGCGCCAGCAGCTTACGTCTAGCGGGAGGGCCAGGGAACACCGGGGAGCTGTTTTTT. This gives the protein CASSLRLAGGPGNTGELFF.

This chain connects TRBV10-3 to TRBJ2-7; D may be TRBD1 (5 bases). CDR3 length equals 15 residues. Deletions cut 4 bases from V and 6 bases from J, with 19 bases between. The germline CDR1 and CDR2 sequences are ENHRY and SYGVKD. The CDR3 is CAISGAMDIGSEQYF. The CDR3, as DNA: TGTGCCATCAGTGGCGCTATGGACATTGGCTCCGAGCAGTACTTC.

This sequence joins TRBV27 and TRBJ1-2; TRBD1 matches at 8 bases. Germline V gives CDR1 MNHEY, CDR2 SMNVEV (reference sequence). This CDR3 spans 15 amino acids. V lost 5 bases to trimming and J lost 5 bases; unmatched junction nucleotides: 10. In DNA form, the CDR3 reads TGTGCCAGCAGTATACCGGACAGGGAGAGATATGGCTACACCTTC. Encoded protein: CASSIPDRERYGYTF.

J is TRBJ2-3 and V is TRBV19, with 9 bases lining up with TRBD2. After removal of 5 bases from V and 0 bases from J, the junction contained 6 bases not matched to a gene. CDR1 LNHDA and CDR2 SQIVND come from the germline V gene (reference sequence). This CDR3 comprises 16 residues. The CDR3 DNA reads as TGTGCCAGTAGTGAGGCGGGAGGGCCAAGCACAGATACGCAGTATTTT. Amino acid sequence: CASSEAGGPSTDTQYF.

V usage is TRBV7-9 and J usage is TRBJ1-4; 11 bases align to TRBD1. CDR1 is SEHNR, CDR2 FQNEAQ, per germline (reference sequence). The trim removed 5 bases at V and 8 bases at J, leaving 1 base unmatched. This CDR3 spans 13 amino acids. The CDR3 loop is CASSRDRGEKLFF. In DNA form, the CDR3 reads TGTGCCAGCAGCCGGGACAGGGGGGAAAAACTGTTTTTT. The variable domain in full, with the rest retrieved from reference TRBV7-9 and TRBJ1-4, is DTGVSQNPRHKITKRGQNVTFRCDPISEHNRLYWYRQTLGQGPEFLTYFQNEAQLEKSRLLSDRFSAERPKGSFSTLEIQRTEQGDSAMYLCASSRDRGEKLFFGSGTQLSVL.

This clone has a single count. The chain recombines TRBV18 with TRBJ1-2; 7 nucleotides align to TRBD1. Trimming cost V 3 bases and J 8 bases; bases outside gene matches: 6. The length of the CDR3 is 13 residues. Germline assignment: CDR1 KGHSH and CDR2 LQKENI. CDR3 sequence: CASSPQGVYGYTF. CDR3 nucleotides: TGTGCCAGCTCACCTCAGGGGGTGTACGGCTACACCTTC.